This T cell receptor (beta chain) was identified during a study of T cell repertoires in cytomegalovirus infection. Across the study: CMV infection plus the matching HLA type was flagged by public TCR beta signatures.

Via MiXCR, TCRdb re-called the reads, giving one row per CDR3 protein. This sample has 350,000 to 400,000 distinct CDR3 sequences, with roughly 36% found just once. Concerning this clonotype: What it recognizes is unknown.

General study points: Summed frequency of shared TCR beta families picked out CMV carriers who also had the relevant HLA. Dominating the ex vivo response were TCR beta clonotypes that were CMV-specific and HLA-C-restricted.

The V end was cut by 2 bases, the J end by 4 bases, with 4 bases between. CDR3 size: 12 residues. The V gene's germline CDR1 is SNHLY and CDR2 FYNNEI. This receptor was taken from a human donor in good health (CMV status not recorded). Some clones in this sample may be carry-over from other donors' samples. Source: cultured PBMCs, taken from culture after CMV antigen stimulation. The V gene is TRBV2, the J gene TRBJ2-3, with D hard to call. The CDR3 DNA reads as TGTGCCAGCAGTGAATTGGCAGATACGCAGTATTTT. This sequence encodes CASSELADTQYF. Based on the CDR3 plus reference TRBV2 and TRBJ2-3, the full variable domain is EPEVTQTPSHQVTQMGQEVILRCVPISNHLYFYWYRQILGQKVEFLVSFYNNEISEKSEIFDDQFSVERPDGSNFTLKIRSTKLEDSAMYFCASSELADTQYFGPGTRLTVL.